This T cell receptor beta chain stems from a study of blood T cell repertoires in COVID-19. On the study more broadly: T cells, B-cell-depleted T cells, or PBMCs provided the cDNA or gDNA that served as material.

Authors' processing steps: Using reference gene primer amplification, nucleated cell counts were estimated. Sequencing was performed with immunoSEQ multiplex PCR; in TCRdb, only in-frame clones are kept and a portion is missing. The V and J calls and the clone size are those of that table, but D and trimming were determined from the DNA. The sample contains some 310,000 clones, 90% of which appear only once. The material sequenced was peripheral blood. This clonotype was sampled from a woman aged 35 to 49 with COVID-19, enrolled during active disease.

The CDR3 sequence: CASSLQGGYTEAFF. CDR3 DNA sequence: TGTGCCAGCAGCTTACAGGGGGGGTACACTGAAGCTTTCTTT. V usage is TRBV5-8 and J usage is TRBJ1-1; 8 bases align to TRBD1. The CDR3 runs to 14 residues. Germline CDR1 reads SGHTS; CDR2 reads YDEGEE. With 2 bases clipped from V and 3 bases from J, the junction kept 3 bases outside the gene matches.